Below, 26 T cell receptor beta chains from the same sample are listed, as sequenced in a study of T cells after somatic rescue of genetic block. The method was immunoSEQ multiplex PCR; TCRdb's version includes in-frame clones alone and lacks a portion of them. The table records 95,000 to 120,000 clones, 75% to 95% of them present only once. The sequencing input was peripheral blood mononuclear cells (PBMCs). The receptors shown here come from a woman aged 18-30 years.

The chain joins TRBV7-2 to TRBJ1-1; no definite D call. V lost 5 bases and J 1 base, leaving 14 bases between the germline ends. In germline, CDR1 is SGHTA, CDR2 FQGNSA. The CDR3 contains 15 residues. The CDR3 here is CASSHSEGRNTEAFF. The CDR3 DNA follows: TGTGCCAGCAGCCACTCGGAAGGTAGGAACACTGAAGCTTTCTTT.

This chain joins TRBV30 and TRBJ1-3, with D unclear. This CDR3 comprises 15 residues. The germline V gene encodes CDR1 GTSNPN and CDR2 SVGIG (reference sequence). Trimming removed 1 base from V and 4 bases from J, with 14 bases in between. The chain's CDR3 is CAWSDAPGWGNTIYF. CDR3 DNA sequence: TGTGCCTGGAGTGACGCCCCGGGATGGGGAAACACCATATATTTT.

The V gene is TRBV15, the J gene TRBJ1-2; D is ambiguous. Trimming removed 1 base from V and 4 bases from J, with 13 bases in between. The CDR3 length is 15 residues. Germline CDR1 and CDR2: LNHNV and YYDKDF (reference sequence). This chain's CDR3 is CATSRGLADAYGYTF. The CDR3 DNA is TGTGCCACCAGCAGAGGATTAGCAGACGCCTATGGCTACACCTTC. Based on the CDR3 plus reference TRBV15 and TRBJ1-2, the full variable domain is DAMVIQNPRYQVTQFGKPVTLSCSQTLNHNVMYWYQQKSSQAPKLLFHYYDKDFNNEADTPDNFQSRRPNTSFCFLDIRSPGLGDTAMYLCATSRGLADAYGYTFGSGTRLTVV.

The CDR3: CASSGGQGSTDTQYF. The CDR3 DNA sequence: TGCGCCAGCAGCGGGGGACAGGGGAGCACAGATACGCAGTATTTT. V is TRBV5-1 and J is TRBJ2-3; 10 positions match TRBD1. V lost 4 bases to trimming and J lost 0 bases; unmatched junction nucleotides: 2. The CDR3 totals 15 residues. Per the germline V gene, CDR1 is SGHRS and CDR2 is YFSETQ.

This clone showed up just a few times. The rearrangement uses TRBV2 and TRBJ1-2, with 8 bases matching TRBD1. V lost 8 bases to trimming and J lost 8 bases; unmatched junction nucleotides: 16. CDR3 length equals 15 residues. From germline, CDR1 is SNHLY and CDR2 FYNNEI. CDR3 loop: CASEGGGTGSRGYTF. The DNA for the CDR3 is TGTGCCAGCGAGGGGGGAGGGACAGGTTCGAGAGGCTACACCTTC.

In nucleotides, the CDR3 is TGCGCCAGCAGCCTTAGCCTACAGGGCGGACAAGAGACCCAGTACTTC. Protein product: CASSLSLQGGQETQYF. The J gene is TRBJ2-5, the V gene TRBV4-3, with TRBD1 as a possible D gene (6 bases). The CDR3 contains 16 residues. Germline CDR1 is LGHNA and CDR2 is YSLEER. V shed 4 bases and J shed 2 bases, with 17 bases lying between them.

This clone was counted a few times. The V gene is TRBV4-2, the J gene TRBJ2-2, with TRBD1 matching over 8 bases. The CDR3 is 16 residues long. V lost 0 bases and J lost 6; bases outside the gene matches: 6. In germline, CDR1 is LGHNA, CDR2 YNFKEQ. The CDR3 is CASSQETGGVAGELFF. The CDR3 DNA reads TGTGCCAGCAGCCAAGAAACAGGGGGAGTCGCCGGGGAGCTGTTTTTT.

The CDR3 loop reads CASSHSTGGGTDTQYF. DNA for the CDR3: TGTGCCAGCTCACACTCGACAGGGGGCGGCACAGATACGCAGTATTTT. The V call is TRBV18, the J call TRBJ2-3; 10 nucleotides agree with TRBD1. The ends lost 4 bases at V and 1 base at J; junction bases unmatched: 5. CDR1 is KGHSH, CDR2 LQKENI, per germline. The CDR3 sequence is 16 residues long.

The V and J genes are TRBV14 and TRBJ2-5; no clear D gene. Trimming stripped 3 bases from V and 9 bases from J, with 14 bases between. The CDR3 has 13 amino acids. Per germline, CDR1 SGHDN and CDR2 FVKESK. The CDR3 sequence: CASSQARPGAQYF. As DNA, the CDR3 is TGTGCCAGCAGCCAGGCGCGCCCTGGGGCCCAGTACTTC.

The gene calls are TRBV27 and TRBJ2-7, with TRBD2 matching over 8 bases. The trim removed 0 bases at V and 3 bases at J, leaving 7 bases unmatched. The CDR3 length is 16 residues. Germline CDR1 reads MNHEY; CDR2 reads SMNVEV (reference sequence). The CDR3 reads CASSLSRGSGVYEQYF. The CDR3, as DNA: TGTGCCAGCAGTTTATCCAGGGGTAGCGGGGTCTACGAGCAGTACTTC.

Regarding this clone: One end of the junction does not line up with germline, which may come from a read error. The chain has TRBV6-5 and TRBJ1-2; D not resolved. The CDR3 runs 14 residues. CDR1 is MNHEY and CDR2 is SVGAGI in the germline V gene. Here the CDR3 reads CASSDSDEMGGYTF. CDR3 bases: TGTGCCAGCAGTGACTCGGATGAGATGGGGGGCTACACCTTC.

This chain joins TRBV4-2 and TRBJ1-1; D gene ambiguous. The germline CDR1 and CDR2 sequences are LGHNA and YNFKEQ. The CDR3 has 13 amino acids. V lost 1 base, J lost 1 base, and 4 bases lay in between. The CDR3 DNA is TGTGCCAGCAGCCAAGCAGCGAACACTGAAGCTTTCTTT. Amino acid sequence: CASSQAANTEAFF.

In DNA form, the CDR3 reads TGTGCCAGCAGGTCGAGGCTAGCGGGGGGGCTGTATACGCAGTATTTT. It yields the protein CASRSRLAGGLYTQYF. The chain couples TRBV27 to TRBJ2-3, with 12 nucleotides matching TRBD2. Trimming removed 6 bases from V and 7 bases from J; junction bases left unmatched: 11. The CDR3 runs 16 residues. In germline, CDR1 is MNHEY, CDR2 SMNVEV (reference sequence).

The V call is TRBV6-1, the J call TRBJ2-7; the match to TRBD2 covers 9 bases. Germline CDR1 reads MNHNS; CDR2 reads SASEGT. The CDR3 totals 14 residues. Losses at the gene ends were 11 bases for V and 5 bases for J; bases not matched to a gene: 13. This CDR3 reads CAVSRAGGINEQYF. The CDR3 DNA sequence: TGTGCCGTCTCTCGGGCGGGGGGGATCAACGAGCAGTACTTC.

CDR3 DNA sequence: TGCGCCAGCAGGCATATCAACTCACTTCGCCCTGAAGCTTTCTTT. Protein product: CASRHINSLRPEAFF. The chain is built from TRBV5-1 and TRBJ1-1; D is unclear. Germline loops: CDR1 SGHRS, CDR2 YFSETQ. CDR3 length: 15 amino acids. With 5 bases removed from V and 6 bases from J, the gap between germline ends came to 20 bases.

This rearrangement joins TRBV30 to TRBJ1-3, with TRBD1 as a possible D gene (6 bases). Trimming cost V 1 base and J 4 bases, with 11 bases left between them. Germline CDR1 GTSNPN, CDR2 SVGIG (reference sequence). The CDR3 has 14 amino acids. CDR3 residues: CAWSGLTGGNTIYF. CDR3 in DNA: TGTGCCTGGAGTGGCCTGACAGGAGGAAACACCATATATTTT.

Only one count was recorded for this clone. The V gene is TRBV6-1, the J gene TRBJ2-6; D may be TRBD1 (6 bases). V was pared by 3 bases and J by 4 bases, with 13 bases between. CDR1 and CDR2 from the germline V gene are MNHNS and SASEGT. CDR3 size: 16 residues. The CDR3: CASSDTTGSGANVLTF. The CDR3 DNA reads TGTGCCAGCAGTGATACAACAGGGTCCGGGGCCAACGTCCTGACTTTC.

The chain employs TRBV7-2 and TRBJ2-1, with 9 nucleotides matching TRBD2. Germline V CDR1 and CDR2: SGHTA, FQGNSA. The ends lost 3 bases at V and 9 bases at J; junction bases unmatched: 9. This CDR3 region has 15 residues. The CDR3 here is CASSLKRGVHIEQFF. The CDR3 DNA follows: TGTGCCAGCAGCTTGAAGCGGGGGGTCCACATTGAGCAGTTCTTC.

CDR3 DNA: TGTGCCTGGAGAAGACAGGGCGGGACTGAAGCTTTCTTT. Protein product: CAWRRQGGTEAFF. The genes are TRBV30 and TRBJ1-1; 7 nucleotides match TRBD1. The CDR3 extends over 13 amino acids. The V gene's germline CDR1 is GTSNPN and CDR2 SVGIG (reference sequence). V was pared by 3 bases and J by 5 bases, with 6 bases of the junction left unmatched.

The gene calls are TRBV2 and TRBJ1-1; no reliable D call. This CDR3 comprises 12 residues. Trimming pared 1 base from V and 7 bases from J, leaving 7 bases between. Germline lookup yields CDR1 SNHLY and CDR2 FYNNEI. The CDR3 nucleotides are TGTGCCAGCAGTGAAGAGGCCGGTGAAGCTTTCTTT. Protein: CASSEEAGEAFF.

The chain couples TRBV6-5 to TRBJ1-2; maybe TRBD1 (6 bases). Between the trimmed V and J ends, which lost 5 bases and 4 bases, there was a span of 11 bases. The CDR3 sequence is 13 residues long. Germline CDR1 reads MNHEY; CDR2 reads SVGAGI. The CDR3 sequence is CASSQDRSYGYTF. CDR3 in DNA: TGTGCCAGCAGTCAAGACAGGAGCTATGGCTACACCTTC.

This chain connects TRBV2 to TRBJ1-2, with D uncertain. The CDR3 extends over 13 amino acids. V lost 0 bases and J 3 bases, leaving 5 bases between the germline ends. CDR1 and CDR2 from the germline V gene are SNHLY and FYNNEI. The CDR3 loop is CASSEAGHYGYTF. CDR3 in DNA: TGTGCCAGCAGTGAAGCCGGCCACTATGGCTACACCTTC.

The rearrangement links TRBV18 to TRBJ1-3, with D possibly matching TRBD1 (6 bases). Trimming removed 2 bases at V and 0 bases at J, with 17 bases between. This CDR3 spans 18 amino acids. Germline CDR1 and CDR2: KGHSH and LQKENI. DNA of the CDR3: TGTGCCAGCTCACCAGTTGCCCCGGACAGCCTCTCTGGAAACACCATATATTTT. Translated, it gives CASSPVAPDSLSGNTIYF.

The chain joins TRBV9 to TRBJ2-7, with D possibly TRBD1 on 6 matching bases. V was shortened by 3 bases and J by 2 bases, with 15 bases between the two germline ends. Germline V gene sequence: CDR1 SGDLS, CDR2 YYNGEE. This CDR3 region has 15 residues. The CDR3 DNA follows: TGTGCCAGCAGCGCGACAGGTCTTACAACCTACGAGCAGTACTTC. Its protein is CASSATGLTTYEQYF.

CDR3 protein: CASSLRSSGIQETQYF. The CDR3 DNA follows: TGTGCCAGCAGCTTAAGGAGTAGCGGCATACAAGAGACCCAGTACTTC. The rearrangement joins TRBV7-2 to TRBJ2-5; D possibly corresponds to TRBD2 (6 bases). V lost 2 bases to trimming and J lost 2 bases, with 15 bases between them. The CDR3 loop spans 16 amino acids. Germline V CDR1 and CDR2: SGHTA, FQGNSA.

This rearrangement joins TRBV4-2 to TRBJ2-7; D tentatively reads TRBD1 or TRBD2 (5 bases each). Per germline, CDR1 LGHNA and CDR2 YNFKEQ. V dropped 0 bases and J dropped 1 base, with 7 bases sitting between them. CDR3 length: 14 amino acids. The CDR3 loop reads CASSQDRESYEQYF. In DNA form, the CDR3 reads TGTGCCAGCAGCCAAGACAGGGAGTCCTACGAGCAGTACTTC.